This T cell receptor beta chain was obtained from a study of beta chain features in type 1 diabetes. Study as a whole: There were 107,917,701 sorted cells examined across all samples. Study findings and constraints: For Type 1 diabetes patients, all four CD4+ subsets carried TCRB CDR3s that were moderately but significantly shorter. Patients and controls would be equally affected if PCR favored shorter templates. Insertions were fewer and deletions more numerous at VDJ junctions in type 1 diabetes patients. The analysis here could not establish whether HLA type shapes TCRB rearrangement.

This clone was detected a few times. Its antigen is not known. The whole isolated RNA underwent reverse transcription, so sequencing captured expressed TCRB transcripts. Method: immunoSEQ multiplex PCR; TCRdb's copy keeps in-frame clones and lacks some. The sample shows 130,000 or so clones, around 17% of them seen only once. The V and J ends lost 5 bases and 6 bases respectively, with 16 bases between them. Germline V gene lookup returns CDR1 LNHDA and CDR2 SQIVND (reference sequence). The CDR3 length is 14 residues. V and J are TRBV19 and TRBJ2-5; D is possibly TRBD1 or TRBD2 (5 bases each). Sequenced sample: central memory CD4+ T cells from blood. This sequence originates from a man younger than 40 with type 1 diabetes. The CDR3 bases are TGTGCCAGTAGTGCCTCTTCGGGACCGAAGACCCAGTACTTC. It yields the protein CASSASSGPKTQYF.